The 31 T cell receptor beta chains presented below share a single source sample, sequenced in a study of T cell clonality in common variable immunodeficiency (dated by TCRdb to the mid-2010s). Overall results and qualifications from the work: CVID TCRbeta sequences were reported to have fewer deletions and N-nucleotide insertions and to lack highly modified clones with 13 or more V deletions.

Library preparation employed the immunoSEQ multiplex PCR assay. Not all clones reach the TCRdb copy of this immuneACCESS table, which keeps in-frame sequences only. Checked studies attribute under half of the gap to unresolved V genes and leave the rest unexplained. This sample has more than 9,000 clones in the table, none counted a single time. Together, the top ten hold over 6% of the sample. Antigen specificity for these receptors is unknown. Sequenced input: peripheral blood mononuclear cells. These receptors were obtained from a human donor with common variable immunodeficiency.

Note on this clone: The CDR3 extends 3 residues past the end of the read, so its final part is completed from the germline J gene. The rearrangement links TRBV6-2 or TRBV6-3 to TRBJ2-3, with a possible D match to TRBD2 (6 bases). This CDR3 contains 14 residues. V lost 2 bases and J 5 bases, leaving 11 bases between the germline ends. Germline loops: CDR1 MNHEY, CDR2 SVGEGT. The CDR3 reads CASSYLTSLDTQYF. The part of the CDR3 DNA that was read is TGTGCCAGCAGTTACCTGACTAGTTTAGATACG.

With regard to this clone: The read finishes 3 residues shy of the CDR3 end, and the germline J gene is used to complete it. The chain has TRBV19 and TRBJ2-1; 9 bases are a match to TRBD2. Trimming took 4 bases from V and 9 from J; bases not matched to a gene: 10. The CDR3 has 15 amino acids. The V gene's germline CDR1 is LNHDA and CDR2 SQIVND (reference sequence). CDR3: CASSSGSGRMGEQFF. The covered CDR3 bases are TGTGCCAGTAGTAGCGGTAGCGGGAGAATGGGTGAG.

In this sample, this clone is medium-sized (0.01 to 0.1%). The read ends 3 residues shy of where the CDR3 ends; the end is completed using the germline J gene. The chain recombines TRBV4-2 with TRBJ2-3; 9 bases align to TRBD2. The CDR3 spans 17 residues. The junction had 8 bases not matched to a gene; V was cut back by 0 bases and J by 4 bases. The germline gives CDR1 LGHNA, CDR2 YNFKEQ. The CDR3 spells CASSQESAGGPSDTQYF. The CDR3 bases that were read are TGTGCCAGCAGCCAAGAATCCGCGGGAGGGCCCTCAGATACG.

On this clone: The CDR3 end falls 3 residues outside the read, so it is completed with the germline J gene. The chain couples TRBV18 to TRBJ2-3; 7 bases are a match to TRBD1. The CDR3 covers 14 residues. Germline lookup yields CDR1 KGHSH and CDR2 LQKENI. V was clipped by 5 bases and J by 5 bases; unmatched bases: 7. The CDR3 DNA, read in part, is TGTGCCAGCTCATACAGGGGATATGGAGATACG. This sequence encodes CASSYRGYGDT. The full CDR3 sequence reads CASSYRGYGDTQYF. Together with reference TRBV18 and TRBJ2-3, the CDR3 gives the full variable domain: NAGVMQNPRHLVRRRGQEARLRCSPMKGHSHVYWYRQLPEEGLKFMVYLQKENIIDESGMPKERFSAEFPKEGPSILRIQQVVRGDSAAYFCASSYRGYGDTQYFGPGTRLTVL.

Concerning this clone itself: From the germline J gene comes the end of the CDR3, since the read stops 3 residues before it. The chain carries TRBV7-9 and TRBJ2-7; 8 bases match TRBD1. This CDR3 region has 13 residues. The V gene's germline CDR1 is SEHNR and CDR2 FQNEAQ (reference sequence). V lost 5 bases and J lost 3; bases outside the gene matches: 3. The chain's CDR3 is CASSADRGYEQYF. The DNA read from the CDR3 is TGTGCCAGCAGCGCCGACAGGGGCTACGAG.

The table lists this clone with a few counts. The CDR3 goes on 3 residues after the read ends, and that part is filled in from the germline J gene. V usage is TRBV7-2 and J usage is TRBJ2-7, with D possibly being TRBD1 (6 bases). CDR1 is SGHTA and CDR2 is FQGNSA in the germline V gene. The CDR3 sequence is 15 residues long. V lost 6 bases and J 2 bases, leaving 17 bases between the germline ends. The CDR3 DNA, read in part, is TGTGCCAGCAGACCACGACAGGCTGTCACCTACGAG. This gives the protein CASRPRQAVTYE. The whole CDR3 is CASRPRQAVTYEQYF. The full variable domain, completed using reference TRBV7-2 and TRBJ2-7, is GAGVSQSPSNKVTEKGKDVELRCDPISGHTALYWYRQSLGQGLEFLIYFQGNSAPDKSGLPSDRFSAERTGGSVSTLTIQRTQQEDSAVYLCASRPRQAVTYEQYFGPGTRLTVT.

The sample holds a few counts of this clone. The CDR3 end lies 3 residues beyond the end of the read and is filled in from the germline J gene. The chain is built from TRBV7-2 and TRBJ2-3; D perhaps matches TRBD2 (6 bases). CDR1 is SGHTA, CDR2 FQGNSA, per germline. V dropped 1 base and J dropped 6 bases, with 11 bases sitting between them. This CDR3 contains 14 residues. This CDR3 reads CASSLGGGVDTQYF. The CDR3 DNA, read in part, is TGTGCCAGCAGCTTAGGAGGAGGGGTGGATACG. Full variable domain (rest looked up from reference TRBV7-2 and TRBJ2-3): GAGVSQSPSNKVTEKGKDVELRCDPISGHTALYWYRQSLGQGLEFLIYFQGNSAPDKSGLPSDRFSAERTGGSVSTLTIQRTQQEDSAVYLCASSLGGGVDTQYFGPGTRLTVL.

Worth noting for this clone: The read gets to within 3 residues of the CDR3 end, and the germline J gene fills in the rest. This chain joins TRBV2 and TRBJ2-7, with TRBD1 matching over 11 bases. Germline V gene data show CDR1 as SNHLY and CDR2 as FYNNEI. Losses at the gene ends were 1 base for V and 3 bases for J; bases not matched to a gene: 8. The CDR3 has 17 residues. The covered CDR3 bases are TGTGCCAGCAGTGAAGGCACCCGGGACAGGGGGATCTACGAG. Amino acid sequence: CASSEGTRDRGIYE. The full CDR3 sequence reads CASSEGTRDRGIYEQYF.

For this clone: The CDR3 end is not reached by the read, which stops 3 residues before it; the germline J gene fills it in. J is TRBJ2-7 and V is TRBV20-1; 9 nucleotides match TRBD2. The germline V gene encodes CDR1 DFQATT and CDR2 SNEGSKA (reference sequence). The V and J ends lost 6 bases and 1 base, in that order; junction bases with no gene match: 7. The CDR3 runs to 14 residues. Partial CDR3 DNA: TGCAGTGCAAATCGACTAGCGGCTTCCTACGAG. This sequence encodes CSANRLAASYE. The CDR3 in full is CSANRLAASYEQYF.

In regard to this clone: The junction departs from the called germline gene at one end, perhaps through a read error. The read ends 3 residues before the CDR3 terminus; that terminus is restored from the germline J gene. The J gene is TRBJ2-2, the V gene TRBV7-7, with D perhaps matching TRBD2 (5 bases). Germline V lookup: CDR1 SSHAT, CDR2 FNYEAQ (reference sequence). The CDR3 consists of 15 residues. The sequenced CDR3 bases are TGTGCTAGCAGCCCCGGTTTTGAGGCGGGCGGGGAG. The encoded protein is CASSPGFEAGGE. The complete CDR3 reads CASSPGFEAGGELFF.

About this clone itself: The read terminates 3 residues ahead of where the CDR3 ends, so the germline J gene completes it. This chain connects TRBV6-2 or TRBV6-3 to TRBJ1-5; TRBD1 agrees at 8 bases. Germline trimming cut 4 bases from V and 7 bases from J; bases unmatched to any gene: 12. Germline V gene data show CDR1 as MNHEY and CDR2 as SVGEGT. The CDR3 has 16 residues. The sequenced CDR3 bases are TGTGCCAGCAGTTCCTCCTCCCAGGGGGCAGGGCAGCCC. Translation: CASSSSSQGAGQP. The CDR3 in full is CASSSSSQGAGQPQHF.

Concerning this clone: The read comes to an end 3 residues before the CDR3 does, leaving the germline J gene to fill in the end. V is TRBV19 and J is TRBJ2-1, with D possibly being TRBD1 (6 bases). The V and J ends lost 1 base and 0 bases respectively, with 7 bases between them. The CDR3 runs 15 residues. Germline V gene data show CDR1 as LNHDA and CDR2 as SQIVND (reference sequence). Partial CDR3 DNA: TGTGCCAGTAGTATAGGACAGGTCTCCTACAATGAG. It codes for CASSIGQVSYNE. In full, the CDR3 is CASSIGQVSYNEQFF.

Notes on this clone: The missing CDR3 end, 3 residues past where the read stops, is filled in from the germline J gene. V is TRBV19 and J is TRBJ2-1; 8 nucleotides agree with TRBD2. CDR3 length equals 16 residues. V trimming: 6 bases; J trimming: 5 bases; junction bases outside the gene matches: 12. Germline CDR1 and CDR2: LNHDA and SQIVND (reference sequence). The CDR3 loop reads CASSPFVAGGNNEQFF. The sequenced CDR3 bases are TGTGCCAGTAGCCCCTTCGTGGCGGGAGGAAACAATGAG.

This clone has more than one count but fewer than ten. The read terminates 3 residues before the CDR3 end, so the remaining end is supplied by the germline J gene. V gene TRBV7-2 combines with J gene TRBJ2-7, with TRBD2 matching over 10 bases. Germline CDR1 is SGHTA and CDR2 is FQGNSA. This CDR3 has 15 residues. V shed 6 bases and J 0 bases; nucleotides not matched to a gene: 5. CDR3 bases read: TGTGCCAGCAGGCCCAGCGGGAGGGCCTCCTACGAG. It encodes CASRPSGRASYE. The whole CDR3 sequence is CASRPSGRASYEQYF. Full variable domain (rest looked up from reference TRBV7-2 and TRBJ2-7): GAGVSQSPSNKVTEKGKDVELRCDPISGHTALYWYRQSLGQGLEFLIYFQGNSAPDKSGLPSDRFSAERTGGSVSTLTIQRTQQEDSAVYLCASRPSGRASYEQYFGPGTRLTVT.

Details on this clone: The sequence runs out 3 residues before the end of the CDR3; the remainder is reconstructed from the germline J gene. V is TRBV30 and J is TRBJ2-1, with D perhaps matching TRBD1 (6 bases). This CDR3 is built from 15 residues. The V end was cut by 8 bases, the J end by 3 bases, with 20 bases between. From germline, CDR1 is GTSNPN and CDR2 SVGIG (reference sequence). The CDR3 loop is CAHSRPGVDYNEQFF. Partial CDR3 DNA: TGTGCCCATTCAAGACCAGGGGTCGACTACAATGAG.

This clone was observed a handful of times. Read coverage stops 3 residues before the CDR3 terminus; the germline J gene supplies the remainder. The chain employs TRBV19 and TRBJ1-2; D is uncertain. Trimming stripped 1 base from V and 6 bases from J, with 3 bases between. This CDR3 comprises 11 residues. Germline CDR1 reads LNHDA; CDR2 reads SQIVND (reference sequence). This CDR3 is CASSIADGYTF. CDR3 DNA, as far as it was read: TGTGCCAGTAGTATAGCGGATGGC.

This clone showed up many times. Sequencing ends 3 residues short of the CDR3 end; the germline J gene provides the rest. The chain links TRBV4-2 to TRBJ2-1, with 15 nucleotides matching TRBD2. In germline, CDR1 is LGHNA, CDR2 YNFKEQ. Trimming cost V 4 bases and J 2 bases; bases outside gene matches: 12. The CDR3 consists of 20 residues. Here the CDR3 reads CASSLLSGTSGRSPYNEQFF. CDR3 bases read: TGTGCCAGCAGCCTACTGTCCGGGACTAGCGGGAGGTCGCCCTACAATGAG.

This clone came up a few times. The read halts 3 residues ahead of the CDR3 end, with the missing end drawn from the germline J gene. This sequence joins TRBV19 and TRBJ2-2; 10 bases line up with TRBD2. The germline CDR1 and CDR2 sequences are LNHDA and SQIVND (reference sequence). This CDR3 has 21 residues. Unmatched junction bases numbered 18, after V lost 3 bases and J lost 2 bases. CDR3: CASSIFGLAGAPGANTGELFF. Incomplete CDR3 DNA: TGTGCCAGTAGTATTTTTGGCCTAGCGGGAGCTCCGGGGGCTAACACCGGGGAG.

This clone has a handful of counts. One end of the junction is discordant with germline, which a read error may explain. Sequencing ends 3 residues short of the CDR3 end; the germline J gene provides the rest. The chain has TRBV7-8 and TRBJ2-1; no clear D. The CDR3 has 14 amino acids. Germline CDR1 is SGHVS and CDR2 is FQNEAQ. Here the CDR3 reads CASSLAASNNEQFF. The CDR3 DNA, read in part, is TGTGCCAGCAGCTTAGCGGCCTCCAACAATGAG.

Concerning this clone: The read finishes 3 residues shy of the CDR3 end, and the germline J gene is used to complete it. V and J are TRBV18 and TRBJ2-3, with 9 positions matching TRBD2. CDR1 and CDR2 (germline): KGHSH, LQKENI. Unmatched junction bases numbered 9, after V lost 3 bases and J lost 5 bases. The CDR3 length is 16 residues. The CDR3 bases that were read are TGTGCCAGCTCACCGAAAGCGGGAGGCTCGGGAGATACG. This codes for CASSPKAGGSGDT. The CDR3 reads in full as CASSPKAGGSGDTQYF.

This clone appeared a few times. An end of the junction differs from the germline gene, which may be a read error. CDR3 residues: CASSLDPGLANEQFF. CDR3 DNA (partial): TGTGCTAGCAGCTTAGATCCGGGACTAGCCAATGAG. This chain uses TRBV7-7 with TRBJ2-1; 9 nucleotides line up with TRBD2. The CDR3 end falls 3 residues outside the read, so it is completed with the germline J gene. The germline CDR1 and CDR2 sequences are SSHAT and FNYEAQ (reference sequence). This CDR3 comprises 15 residues.

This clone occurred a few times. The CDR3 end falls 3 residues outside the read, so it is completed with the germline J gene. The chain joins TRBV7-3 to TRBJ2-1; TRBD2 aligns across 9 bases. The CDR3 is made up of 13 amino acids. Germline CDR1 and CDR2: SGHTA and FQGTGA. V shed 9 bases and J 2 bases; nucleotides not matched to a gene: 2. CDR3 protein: CASASGTYNEQFF. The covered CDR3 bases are TGTGCCAGTGCTAGCGGGACCTACAATGAG.

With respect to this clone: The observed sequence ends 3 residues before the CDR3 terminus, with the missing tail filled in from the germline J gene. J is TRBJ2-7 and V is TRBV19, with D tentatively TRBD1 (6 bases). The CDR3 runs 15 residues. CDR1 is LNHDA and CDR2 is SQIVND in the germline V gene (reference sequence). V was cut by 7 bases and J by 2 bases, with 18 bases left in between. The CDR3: CASTPRGAVAYEQYF. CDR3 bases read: TGTGCCAGTACCCCCAGGGGAGCGGTGGCCTACGAG.

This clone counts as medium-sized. The DNA read from the CDR3 is TGTGCCAGCAGCGCTAGGGGACGGGGACAGGCGTCCTACGAG. Translated, it gives CASSARGRGQASYE. The whole CDR3 sequence is CASSARGRGQASYEQYF. This rearrangement joins TRBV7-6 to TRBJ2-7; TRBD1 agrees at 8 bases. The read gets to within 3 residues of the CDR3 end, and the germline J gene fills in the rest. The length of the CDR3 is 17 residues. Per germline, CDR1 SGHVS and CDR2 FNYEAQ. The V and J ends lost 5 bases and 1 base, in that order; junction bases with no gene match: 13.

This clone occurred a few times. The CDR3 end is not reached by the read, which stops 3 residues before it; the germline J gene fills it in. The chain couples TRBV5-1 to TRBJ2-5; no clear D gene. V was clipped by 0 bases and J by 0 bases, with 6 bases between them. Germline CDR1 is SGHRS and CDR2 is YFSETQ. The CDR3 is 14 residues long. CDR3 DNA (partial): TGCGCCAGCAGCTTGGCCTATCACCAAGAGACC. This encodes CASSLAYHQET. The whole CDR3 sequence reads CASSLAYHQETQYF. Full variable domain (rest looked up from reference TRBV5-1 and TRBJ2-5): KAGVTQTPRYLIKTRGQQVTLSCSPISGHRSVSWYQQTPGQGLQFLFEYFSETQRNKGNFPGRFSGRQFSNSRSEMNVSTLELGDSALYLCASSLAYHQETQYFGPGTRLLVL.

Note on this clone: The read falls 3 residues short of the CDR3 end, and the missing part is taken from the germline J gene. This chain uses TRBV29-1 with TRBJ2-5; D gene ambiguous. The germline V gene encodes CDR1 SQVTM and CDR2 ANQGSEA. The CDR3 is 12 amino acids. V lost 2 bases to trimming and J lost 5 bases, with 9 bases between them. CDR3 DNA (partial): TGCAGCGTTGAACTCTTCCGGGAGACC. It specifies CSVELFRET. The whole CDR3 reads CSVELFRETQYF.

The CDR3 bases that were read are TGTGCCAGTAGTCTTACAGGGGAA. Translated: CASSLTGE. The full CDR3 protein reads CASSLTGEAFF. The chain couples TRBV19 to TRBJ1-1; the D gene is possibly TRBD1 (6 bases). The read ends 3 residues shy of where the CDR3 ends; the end is completed using the germline J gene. CDR1 and CDR2 (germline): LNHDA, SQIVND (reference sequence). The CDR3 is made up of 11 amino acids.

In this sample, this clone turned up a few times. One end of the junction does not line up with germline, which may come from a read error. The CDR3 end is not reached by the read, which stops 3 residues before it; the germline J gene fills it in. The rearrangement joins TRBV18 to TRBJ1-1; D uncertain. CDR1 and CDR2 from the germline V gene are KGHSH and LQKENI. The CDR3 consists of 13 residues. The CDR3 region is CAGSVAQETEAFF. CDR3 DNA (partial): TGTGCCGGCTCCGTTGCTCAGGAGACTGAA.

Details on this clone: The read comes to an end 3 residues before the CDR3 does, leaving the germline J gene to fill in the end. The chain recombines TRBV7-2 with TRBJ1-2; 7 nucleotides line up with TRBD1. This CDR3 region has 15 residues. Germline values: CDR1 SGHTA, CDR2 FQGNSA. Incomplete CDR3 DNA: TGTGCCAGCACCACGATAACGGGACAGTCGTTCGGC. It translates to CASTTITGQSFG. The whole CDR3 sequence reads CASTTITGQSFGYTF.

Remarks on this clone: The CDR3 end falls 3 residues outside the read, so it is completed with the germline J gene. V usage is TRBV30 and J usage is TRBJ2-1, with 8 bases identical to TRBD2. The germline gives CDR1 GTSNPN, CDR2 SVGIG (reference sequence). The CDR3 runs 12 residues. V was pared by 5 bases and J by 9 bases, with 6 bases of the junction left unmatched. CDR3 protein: CAWSGTSLEQFF. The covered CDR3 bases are TGTGCCTGGTCCGGGACTAGTCTTGAG. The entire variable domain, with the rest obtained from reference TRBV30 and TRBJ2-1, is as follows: SQTIHQWPATLVQPVGSPLSLECTVEGTSNPNLYWYRQAAGRGLQLLFYSVGIGQISSEVPQNLSASRPQDRQFILSSKKLLLSDSGFYLCAWSGTSLEQFFGPGTRLTVL.

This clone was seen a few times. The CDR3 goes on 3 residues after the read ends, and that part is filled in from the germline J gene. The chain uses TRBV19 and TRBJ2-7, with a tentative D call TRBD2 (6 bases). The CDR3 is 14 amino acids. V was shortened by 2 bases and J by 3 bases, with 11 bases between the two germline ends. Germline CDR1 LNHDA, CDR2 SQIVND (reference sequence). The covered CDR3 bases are TGTGCCAGTAGTATATACGGGGGTTACTACGAG. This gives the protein CASSIYGGYYE. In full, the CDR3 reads CASSIYGGYYEQYF.